This entry lists 27 T cell receptor beta chains sequenced from one sample in a study of T-cell memory formation after mild COVID-19. TCRdb used MiXCR to reprocess the 5' RACE reads, holding one entry per CDR3 protein. Counted here are around 250,000 distinct CDR3 sequences, roughly 17% occurring once; the ten biggest clones make up 20% to 25%. The specimen sequenced was PBMCs or a T cell subset sorted from them (not recorded which). Receptors were obtained from a man aged 18 to 30 who had mild COVID-19 (a few samples of this study predate the infection). Cell type and time point are not known.

The chain uses TRBV6-5 and TRBJ2-1; D may be TRBD1 (5 bases). Germline values: CDR1 MNHEY, CDR2 SVGAGI. The CDR3 extends over 20 amino acids. V lost 5 bases and J lost 2, with 28 bases in between. This chain's CDR3 is CASSIDGQTFPIITYNEQFF. In DNA, the CDR3 is TGTGCCAGCAGTATCGATGGACAAACTTTCCCGATCATTACCTACAATGAGCAGTTCTTC.

The J gene is TRBJ2-2, the V gene TRBV11-2; the D is unclear. The CDR3 extends over 12 amino acids. Germline lookup yields CDR1 SGHAT and CDR2 FQNNGV. Trimming left V 7 bases short and J 5 bases short, with 8 bases between. CDR3: CASNGRTGELFF. DNA of the CDR3: TGTGCCAGCAATGGGCGGACCGGGGAGCTGTTTTTT.

The rearrangement joins TRBV7-2 to TRBJ1-1; the D gene is possibly TRBD1 (6 bases). V lost 6 bases, J lost 10 bases, and 27 bases lay in between. This CDR3 spans 16 amino acids. Germline V gene lookup returns CDR1 SGHTA and CDR2 FQGNSA. CDR3 DNA: TGTGCCAGCAGGATGGGTGGGGGGCGCATTAATGGTGTAGCTTTCTTT. As protein: CASRMGGGRINGVAFF.

This clonotype was observed at least ten times. The rearrangement links TRBV5-1 to TRBJ2-2, with D uncertain. Germline V gene data show CDR1 as SGHRS and CDR2 as YFSETQ. The V end lost 1 base, the J end lost 6 bases, and 1 base lay between the germline ends. There are 11 residues in the CDR3. The CDR3 bases are TGCGCCAGCAGCTTGCCCGGGGAGCTGTTTTTT. Translation: CASSLPGELFF.

This clonotype occurred a few times. The V call is TRBV5-1, the J call TRBJ1-2, with TRBD1 matching 7 bases. Germline-derived CDR1 and CDR2 are SGHRS and YFSETQ. The CDR3 is 16 residues long. After removal of 0 bases from V and 7 bases from J, the junction contained 12 bases not matched to a gene. CDR3 nucleotides: TGCGCCAGCAGCTTGGACCGACAGGGTCAGACTGGTGGCTACACCTTC. This codes for CASSLDRQGQTGGYTF.

There are a few counts of this clonotype. J is TRBJ2-7 and V is TRBV5-1; D perhaps matches TRBD2 (5 bases). The V end lost 4 bases, the J end lost 0 bases, and 14 bases lay between the germline ends. This CDR3 has 15 residues. The germline gives CDR1 SGHRS, CDR2 YFSETQ. This CDR3 is CASSADPAGSYEQYF. The DNA of the CDR3 is TGCGCCAGCAGCGCGGACCCGGCGGGCTCCTACGAGCAGTACTTC. The full variable domain, its missing parts supplied by reference TRBV5-1 and TRBJ2-7, is KAGVTQTPRYLIKTRGQQVTLSCSPISGHRSVSWYQQTPGQGLQFLFEYFSETQRNKGNFPGRFSGRQFSNSRSEMNVSTLELGDSALYLCASSADPAGSYEQYFGPGTRLTVT.

This clonotype was seen only a few times. V usage is TRBV2 and J usage is TRBJ2-7; no definite D call. The CDR3 runs 13 residues. Trimming pared 10 bases from V and 2 bases from J, leaving 15 bases between. Germline V gene sequence: CDR1 SNHLY, CDR2 FYNNEI. The CDR3 protein is CATSVRTAYEQYV. Written as DNA, the CDR3 is TGTGCCACCTCCGTCCGGACCGCCTACGAGCAGTACGTC.

This clonotype has a handful of counts. V usage is TRBV20-1 and J usage is TRBJ1-1; no reliable D call. Trimming cost V 4 bases and J 3 bases, with 18 bases left between them. This CDR3 spans 15 amino acids. Germline-derived CDR1 and CDR2 are DFQATT and SNEGSKA (reference sequence). The CDR3 bases are TGCAGTGCTACAGACCCCAGCGGCGGGGACACTGAAGCTTTCTTT. It translates to CSATDPSGGDTEAFF.

V gene TRBV7-9 combines with J gene TRBJ2-7, with D maybe TRBD2 (6 bases). V was cut by 1 base and J by 6 bases, with 19 bases left in between. This CDR3 has 16 amino acids. Per germline, CDR1 SEHNR and CDR2 FQNEAQ (reference sequence). The CDR3 bases are TGTGCCAGCAGCTTAGGGCCTGGTGGGGCGGGGAGCGAGCAGTACGTC. Its translation: CASSLGPGGAGSEQYV.

The chain employs TRBV7-3 and TRBJ2-3; 8 bases are a match to TRBD1. Trimming cost V 5 bases and J 3 bases; bases outside gene matches: 7. This CDR3 is built from 15 residues. Germline V gene data show CDR1 as SGHTA and CDR2 as FQGTGA. This CDR3 reads CASSTDREVTDTQYF. DNA for the CDR3: TGTGCCAGCAGCACGGACAGGGAGGTAACAGATACGCAGTATTTT.

This clonotype was found a few times. The rearrangement uses TRBV11-2 and TRBJ2-1, with 7 bases lining up with TRBD1. J was trimmed by 3 bases and V by 5 bases; bases with no gene match: 7. The CDR3 extends over 15 amino acids. The germline V gene encodes CDR1 SGHAT and CDR2 FQNNGV. The CDR3 DNA reads as TGTGCCAGCAGCCACCTTAGGGGGCACTACAATGAGCAGTTCTTC. Translated, it gives CASSHLRGHYNEQFF.

This clonotype was counted between two and nine times. This sequence joins TRBV12-3 or TRBV12-4 and TRBJ1-2; 7 nucleotides line up with TRBD1. V was clipped by 3 bases and J by 8 bases; unmatched bases: 18. CDR3 size: 17 residues. Here the CDR3 DNA reads TGTGCCAGCAGTTTCCGGGTAGGAAGACAGGGATCAGGGGGCTACACCTTC. This gives the protein CASSFRVGRQGSGGYTF.

The chain employs TRBV18 and TRBJ2-7; D may be TRBD2 (6 bases). The ends were cut back, 0 bases at V and 6 bases at J, with 15 bases in the middle. Germline CDR1 is KGHSH and CDR2 is LQKENI. The CDR3 sequence is 15 residues long. The CDR3 DNA follows: TGTGCCAGCTCACCACCCGGGGGTGTAGGGGCCGAGCAGTACTTC. Protein product: CASSPPGGVGAEQYF.

The chain employs TRBV5-4 and TRBJ2-2; no definite D call. V lost 0 bases, J lost 4 bases, and 7 bases lay in between. The CDR3 consists of 14 residues. Germline CDR1 reads SGHNT; CDR2 reads YYREEE (reference sequence). The CDR3, as DNA: TGTGCCAGCAGCTTGGCGGTGGCCACCGGGGAGCTGTTTTTT. Amino acids: CASSLAVATGELFF.

V is TRBV7-7 and J is TRBJ2-7; possible D gene TRBD1, 6 bases. V was clipped by 1 base and J by 0 bases, with 10 bases between them. Germline values: CDR1 SSHAT, CDR2 FNYEAQ (reference sequence). CDR3 size: 15 residues. CDR3 region: CASSLGGGSSYEQYF. Written as DNA, the CDR3 is TGTGCCAGCAGCTTAGGTGGGGGCTCCTCCTACGAGCAGTACTTC.

V and J are TRBV7-3 and TRBJ2-3; either TRBD1 or TRBD2 may fit D (5 bases each). Germline-derived CDR1 and CDR2 are SGHTA and FQGTGA. Trimming took off 5 bases at V and 1 base at J, with 16 bases between the two ends. CDR3 length: 16 residues. CDR3 coding DNA: TGTGCCAGCAGCCCTGTAGCGACAGCCGGCACAGATACGCAGTATTTT. Encoded protein: CASSPVATAGTDTQYF.

This clonotype was observed a handful of times. This sequence joins TRBV5-5 and TRBJ1-2, with a weak D call TRBD1 (6 bases). V lost 0 bases and J 8 bases, leaving 11 bases between the germline ends. Germline assignment: CDR1 SGHKS and CDR2 YYEKEE (reference sequence). CDR3 size: 13 residues. For the CDR3, the DNA is TGTGCCAGCAGCTTGGACAGGGCGAACGGCTACACCTTC. Its protein is CASSLDRANGYTF.

This clonotype showed up just a few times. The chain employs TRBV4-2 and TRBJ1-6, with D hard to call. The V end was cut by 0 bases, the J end by 9 bases, with 12 bases between. The germline CDR1 and CDR2 sequences are LGHNA and YNFKEQ. This CDR3 has 15 residues. The CDR3 sequence is CASSQDPGYGSPLHF. CDR3 bases: TGTGCCAGCAGCCAAGATCCCGGGTACGGTTCACCCCTCCACTTT.

This CDR3 is CASHSTGNTGELFF. CDR3 nucleotide sequence: TGTGCCAGCCATAGTACAGGAAACACCGGGGAGCTGTTTTTT. The chain has TRBV2 and TRBJ2-2, with TRBD1 as a possible D gene (5 bases). Germline CDR1 and CDR2: SNHLY and FYNNEI. V lost 8 bases, J lost 2 bases, and 12 bases lay in between. The CDR3 loop spans 14 amino acids.

This clonotype was observed a few times. This chain connects TRBV7-6 to TRBJ2-1; TRBD2 aligns across 15 bases. V shed 2 bases and J 2 bases; nucleotides not matched to a gene: 4. The CDR3 extends over 18 amino acids. Germline CDR1 reads SGHVS; CDR2 reads FNYEAQ. The DNA of the CDR3 is TGTGCCAGCAGCTTACGGGGACTAGCGGGGGGACCCTACAATGAGCAGTTCTTC. As protein: CASSLRGLAGGPYNEQFF. Complete variable domain (other parts from reference TRBV7-6 and TRBJ2-1): GAGVSQSPRYKVTKRGQDVALRCDPISGHVSLYWYRQALGQGPEFLTYFNYEAQQDKSGLPNDRFSAERPEGSISTLTIQRTEQRDSAMYRCASSLRGLAGGPYNEQFFGPGTRLTVL.

This sequence joins TRBV6-2 or TRBV6-3 and TRBJ2-7, with D possibly TRBD2 on 6 matching bases. Germline V lookup: CDR1 MNHEY, CDR2 SVGEGT. The CDR3 totals 13 residues. Trimming removed 6 bases at V and 3 bases at J, with 12 bases between. Here the CDR3 DNA reads TGTGCCAGCAGCCGGGGAGGAGTCTACGAGCAGTACGTC. It translates to CASSRGGVYEQYV.

This clonotype has a handful of counts. The chain links TRBV15 to TRBJ1-2; D call uncertain. The V end lost 0 bases, the J end lost 0 bases, and 20 bases lay between the germline ends. The CDR3 totals 19 residues. CDR1 and CDR2 (germline): LNHNV, YYDKDF (reference sequence). The CDR3 loop reads CATSRDTLRIASSNYGYTF. CDR3 coding DNA: TGTGCCACCAGCAGAGATACACTCAGGATCGCCTCTTCTAACTATGGCTACACCTTC. Drawing the rest from reference TRBV15 and TRBJ1-2, the complete variable domain is DAMVIQNPRYQVTQFGKPVTLSCSQTLNHNVMYWYQQKSSQAPKLLFHYYDKDFNNEADTPDNFQSRRPNTSFCFLDIRSPGLGDTAMYLCATSRDTLRIASSNYGYTFGSGTRLTVV.

The rearrangement joins TRBV7-2 to TRBJ2-5, with TRBD1 as a possible D gene (6 bases). The germline V gene has CDR1 SGHTA and CDR2 FQGNSA. Between the trimmed V and J ends, which lost 5 bases and 5 bases, there was a span of 18 bases. This CDR3 comprises 15 residues. CDR3 bases: TGTGCCAGCAGCAAGGACAGAGCGGTTGGGGAGACCCAGTACTTC. This translates into CASSKDRAVGETQYF.

This clonotype was seen more than once but under ten times. This chain uses TRBV5-4 with TRBJ2-1, with D perhaps TRBD1 (5 bases). Germline CDR1 SGHNT, CDR2 YYREEE (reference sequence). The ends were cut back, 4 bases at V and 6 bases at J, with 17 bases in the middle. The CDR3 is 15 residues long. The chain's CDR3 is CASSGTGSPLNEQFF. CDR3 bases: TGTGCCAGCAGCGGAACAGGATCCCCTCTCAATGAGCAGTTCTTC.

The CDR3, as DNA: TGTGCCAGCTCGCCGGGACAGGGCGGTGTTGGCTACACCTTC. Its protein is CASSPGQGGVGYTF. This sequence joins TRBV18 and TRBJ1-2, with TRBD1 matching over 9 bases. The junction had 9 bases not matched to a gene; V was cut back by 6 bases and J by 7 bases. Germline V lookup: CDR1 KGHSH, CDR2 LQKENI. The CDR3 has 14 residues.

This clonotype turned up a few times. V and J are TRBV6-2 or TRBV6-3 and TRBJ2-2; weak D call: TRBD2 (5 bases). The CDR3 is 13 residues long. Germline assignment: CDR1 MNHEY and CDR2 SVGEGT. V was clipped by 8 bases and J by 2 bases, with 9 bases between them. The CDR3: CASARGNTGELFF. The DNA for the CDR3 is TGTGCCAGCGCTCGGGGTAACACCGGGGAGCTGTTTTTT.

CDR3 protein: CASSQGSSGETQYF. For the CDR3, the DNA is TGTGCCAGCAGCCAAGGAAGCAGCGGAGAGACCCAGTACTTC. The rearrangement uses TRBV4-2 and TRBJ2-5; maybe TRBD2 (5 bases). V lost 1 base, J lost 4 bases, and 10 bases lay in between. Germline V gives CDR1 LGHNA, CDR2 YNFKEQ. CDR3 size: 14 residues.